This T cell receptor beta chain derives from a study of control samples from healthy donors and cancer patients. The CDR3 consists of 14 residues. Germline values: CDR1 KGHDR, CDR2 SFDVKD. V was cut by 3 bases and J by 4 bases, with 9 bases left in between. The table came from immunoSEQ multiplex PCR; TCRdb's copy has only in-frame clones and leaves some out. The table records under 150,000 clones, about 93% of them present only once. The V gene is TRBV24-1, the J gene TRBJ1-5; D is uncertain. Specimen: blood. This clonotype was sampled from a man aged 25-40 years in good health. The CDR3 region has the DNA TGTGCCACCAGTGATGGACCGAGGAATCAGCCCCAGCATTTT. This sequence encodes CATSDGPRNQPQHF.